This entry features one T cell receptor beta chain sequence. This table comes from immunoSEQ multiplex PCR, and its TCRdb copy is limited to in-frame clones, with some not included. The table lists more than 100,000 clones, almost 95% of them singletons. The data originate from a study of T cell changes during pregnancy in multiple sclerosis. The TCR comes from a female donor with multiple sclerosis, enrolled in a pregnancy study. The sequences come from peripheral blood, collected after pregnancy.

The DNA for the CDR3 is TGTGCCATCAGTGAGTCCGGGGGAAACTATGGCTACACCTTC. Translating gives CAISESGGNYGYTF. The V gene is TRBV10-3, the J gene TRBJ1-2; D might be TRBD1 (5 bases). Trimming shortened V by 0 bases and J by 2 bases, and 7 bases separated the two germline ends. This CDR3 region has 14 residues. Germline V gives CDR1 ENHRY, CDR2 SYGVKD.